This record concerns one T cell receptor beta chain sequence. Random-hexamer reverse transcription was applied to about 0.5 to 1 ug RNA. TCR beta CDR3 was amplified by immunoSEQ covering 54 Vbeta and 13 Jbeta. MiXCR, run by TCRdb on the immunoSEQ multiplex PCR reads, gives a single entry per CDR3 protein. This table holds a few hundred thousand distinct CDR3 sequences, around 96% found once. CDR1 LGHNA and CDR2 YNFKEQ come from the germline V gene. The CDR3 is made up of 15 amino acids. Germline trimming cut 3 bases from V and 1 base from J; bases unmatched to any gene: 4. This sample was taken from a study of CD8 T cells in Susac syndrome.

J is TRBJ2-7 and V is TRBV4-2, with 9 bases that match TRBD1. This TCR was sampled from a human donor with multiple sclerosis. Sequenced: CD4+ T cells from PBMCs. As DNA, the CDR3 is TGTGCCAGCAGCCAGCCAGGGACAGGGTCCTACGAGCAGTACTTC. It codes for CASSQPGTGSYEQYF.